These 9 T cell receptor beta chains came from one sample sequenced in a study of cytomegalovirus exposure and HLA in healthy donors (dated by TCRdb to 2015 to 2018). The library was made by the immunoSEQ multiplex PCR assay. TCRdb provides this immuneACCESS table in a form limited to in-frame rearrangements. Some clones are lacking; in checked studies, under half of them reflect an unresolved V gene, and why the rest are absent is not known. The sample table contains some 250,000 clones; only one count was recorded for about 90% of them. The ten largest clones represent 3.1% of the sample. Source material: PBMCs. Receptor source: a woman under 40 in good health and CMV-seronegative.

In DNA form, the CDR3 reads TGTGCCAGCAGCTTAACGGGAACTAACTATGGCTACACCTTC. It translates to CASSLTGTNYGYTF. The genes are TRBV7-2 and TRBJ1-2; D call uncertain. Germline V gene data show CDR1 as SGHTA and CDR2 as FQGNSA. The CDR3 contains 14 residues. Between the trimmed V and J ends, which lost 2 bases and 0 bases, there was a span of 7 bases. Combining the CDR3 with reference TRBV7-2 and TRBJ1-2 gives the whole variable domain GAGVSQSPSNKVTEKGKDVELRCDPISGHTALYWYRQSLGQGLEFLIYFQGNSAPDKSGLPSDRFSAERTGGSVSTLTIQRTQQEDSAVYLCASSLTGTNYGYTFGSGTRLTVV.

CDR3 amino acids: CASSPGTGGETQYF. CDR3 bases: TGCGCCAGCAGCCCCGGGACAGGGGGAGAGACCCAGTACTTC. V gene TRBV5-1 combines with J gene TRBJ2-5, with TRBD1 identical over 11 bases. This CDR3 contains 14 residues. Trimming cost V 4 bases and J 4 bases; bases outside gene matches: 3. Germline V gives CDR1 SGHRS, CDR2 YFSETQ.

The rearrangement uses TRBV13 and TRBJ2-1; D is uncertain. Trimming cost V 4 bases and J 5 bases, with 12 bases left between them. CDR3 length equals 14 residues. Germline V gene data show CDR1 as PRHDT and CDR2 as FYEKMQ (reference sequence). This chain's CDR3 is CASSSRDINNEQFF. In DNA, the CDR3 is TGTGCCAGCAGCTCTCGTGACATTAACAATGAGCAGTTCTTC.

This chain connects TRBV29-1 to TRBJ2-1; 11 nucleotides line up with TRBD2. Trimming took 6 bases from V and 7 from J; bases not matched to a gene: 8. The CDR3 length is 14 residues. Germline values: CDR1 SQVTM, CDR2 ANQGSEA. The CDR3 sequence: CSVVAGGTGNEQFF. The CDR3 DNA sequence: TGCAGCGTCGTAGCGGGAGGGACGGGGAATGAGCAGTTCTTC.

This chain connects TRBV6-1 to TRBJ1-1; possible D gene TRBD1, 6 bases. Per the germline V gene, CDR1 is MNHNS and CDR2 is SASEGT. The CDR3 is 14 residues long. V lost 1 base and J lost 6, with 12 bases in between. The DNA for the CDR3 is TGTGCCAGCAGTGAAGACAGGGCTCTCGCTGAAGCTTTCTTT. Its protein is CASSEDRALAEAFF.

CDR3 sequence reads: CASSHRGGRTEQYF. For the CDR3, the DNA is TGTGCCAGCAGCCATAGGGGCGGGAGGACCGAGCAGTACTTC. The rearrangement links TRBV13 to TRBJ2-7, with 8 bases that match TRBD2. This CDR3 contains 14 residues. Germline CDR1 is PRHDT and CDR2 is FYEKMQ (reference sequence). J lost 6 bases, V lost 5 bases, and 9 bases had no gene match.

The gene calls are TRBV2 and TRBJ1-5, with D possibly TRBD1 on 5 matching bases. The CDR3 consists of 15 residues. Germline V gene sequence: CDR1 SNHLY, CDR2 FYNNEI. Trimming left V 8 bases short and J 5 bases short, with 19 bases between. DNA for the CDR3: TGTGCCAGCCTGTCTGGGACCCGGCCTTATCAGCCCCAGCATTTT. Amino acids: CASLSGTRPYQPQHF.

The gene calls are TRBV2 and TRBJ2-3; 10 positions match TRBD2. With V trimmed by 9 bases and J by 4 bases, 7 bases remained unmatched. CDR3 length: 14 amino acids. Germline V lookup: CDR1 SNHLY, CDR2 FYNNEI. CDR3 nucleotide sequence: TGTGCCAGTGAGGGGACTAGCGCCTCAGATACGCAGTATTTT. As protein: CASEGTSASDTQYF.

J is TRBJ1-4 and V is TRBV28; D remains ambiguous. Trimming removed 5 bases from V and 5 bases from J, with 12 bases in between. CDR1 is MDHEN and CDR2 is SYDVKM in the germline V gene. The CDR3 extends over 14 amino acids. CDR3 loop: CASSPGSINEKLFF. DNA of the CDR3: TGTGCCAGCAGTCCGGGGTCCATAAATGAAAAACTGTTTTTT.